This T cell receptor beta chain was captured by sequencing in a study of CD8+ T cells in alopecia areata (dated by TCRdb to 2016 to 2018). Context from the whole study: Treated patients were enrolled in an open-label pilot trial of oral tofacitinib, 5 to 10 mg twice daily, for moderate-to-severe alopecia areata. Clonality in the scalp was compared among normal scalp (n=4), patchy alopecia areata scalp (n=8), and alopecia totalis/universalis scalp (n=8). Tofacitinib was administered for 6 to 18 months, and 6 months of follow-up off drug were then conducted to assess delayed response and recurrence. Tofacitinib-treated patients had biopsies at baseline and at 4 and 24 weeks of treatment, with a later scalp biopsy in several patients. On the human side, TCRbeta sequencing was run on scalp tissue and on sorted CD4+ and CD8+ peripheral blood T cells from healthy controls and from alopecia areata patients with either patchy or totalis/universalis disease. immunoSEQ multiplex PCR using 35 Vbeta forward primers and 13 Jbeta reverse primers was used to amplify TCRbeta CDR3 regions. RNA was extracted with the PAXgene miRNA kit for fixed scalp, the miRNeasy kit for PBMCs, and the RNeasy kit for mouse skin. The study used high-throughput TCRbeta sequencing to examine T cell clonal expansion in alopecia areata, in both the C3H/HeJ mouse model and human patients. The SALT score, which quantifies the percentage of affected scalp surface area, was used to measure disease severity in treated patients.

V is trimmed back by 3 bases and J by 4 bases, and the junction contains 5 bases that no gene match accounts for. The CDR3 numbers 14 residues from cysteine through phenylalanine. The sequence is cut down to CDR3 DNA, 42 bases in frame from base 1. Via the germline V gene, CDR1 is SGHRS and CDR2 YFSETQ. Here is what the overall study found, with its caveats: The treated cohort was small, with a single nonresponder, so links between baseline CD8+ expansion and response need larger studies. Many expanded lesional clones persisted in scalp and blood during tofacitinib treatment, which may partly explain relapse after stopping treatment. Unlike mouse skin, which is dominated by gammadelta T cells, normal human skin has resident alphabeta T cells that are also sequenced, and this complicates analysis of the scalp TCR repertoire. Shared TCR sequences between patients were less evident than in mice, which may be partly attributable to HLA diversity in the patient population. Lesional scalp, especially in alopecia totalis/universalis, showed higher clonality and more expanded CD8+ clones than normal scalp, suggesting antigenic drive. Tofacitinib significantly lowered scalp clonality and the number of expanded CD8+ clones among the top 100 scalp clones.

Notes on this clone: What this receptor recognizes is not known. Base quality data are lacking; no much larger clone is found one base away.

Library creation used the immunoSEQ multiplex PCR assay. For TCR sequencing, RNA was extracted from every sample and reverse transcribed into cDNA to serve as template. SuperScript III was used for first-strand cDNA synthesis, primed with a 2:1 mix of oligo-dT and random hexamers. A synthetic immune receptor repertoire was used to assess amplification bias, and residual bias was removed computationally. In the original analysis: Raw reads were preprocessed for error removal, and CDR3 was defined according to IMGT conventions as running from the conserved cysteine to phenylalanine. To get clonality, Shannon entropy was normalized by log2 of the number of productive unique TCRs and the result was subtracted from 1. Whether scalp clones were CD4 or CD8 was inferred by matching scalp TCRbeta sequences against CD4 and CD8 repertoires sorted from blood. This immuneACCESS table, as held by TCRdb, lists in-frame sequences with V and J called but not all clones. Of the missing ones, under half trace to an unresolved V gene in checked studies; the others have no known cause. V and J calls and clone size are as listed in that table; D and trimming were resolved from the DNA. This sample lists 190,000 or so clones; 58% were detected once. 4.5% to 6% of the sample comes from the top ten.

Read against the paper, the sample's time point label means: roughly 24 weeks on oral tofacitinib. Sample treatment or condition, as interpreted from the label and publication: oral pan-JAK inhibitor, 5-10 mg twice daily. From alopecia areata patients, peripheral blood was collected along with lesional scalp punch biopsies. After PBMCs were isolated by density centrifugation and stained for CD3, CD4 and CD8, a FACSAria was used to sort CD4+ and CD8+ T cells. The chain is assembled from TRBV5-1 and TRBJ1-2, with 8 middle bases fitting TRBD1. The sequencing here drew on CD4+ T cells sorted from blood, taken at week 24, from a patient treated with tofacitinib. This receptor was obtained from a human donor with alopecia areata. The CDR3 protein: CASSSDRGTYGYTF. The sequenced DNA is TGCGCCAGCAGCTCAGACAGGGGCACCTATGGCTACACCTTC. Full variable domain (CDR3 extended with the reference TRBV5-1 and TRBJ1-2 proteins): KAGVTQTPRYLIKTRGQQVTLSCSPISGHRSVSWYQQTPGQGLQFLFEYFSETQRNKGNFPGRFSGRQFSNSRSEMNVSTLELGDSALYLCASSSDRGTYGYTFGSGTRLTVV.